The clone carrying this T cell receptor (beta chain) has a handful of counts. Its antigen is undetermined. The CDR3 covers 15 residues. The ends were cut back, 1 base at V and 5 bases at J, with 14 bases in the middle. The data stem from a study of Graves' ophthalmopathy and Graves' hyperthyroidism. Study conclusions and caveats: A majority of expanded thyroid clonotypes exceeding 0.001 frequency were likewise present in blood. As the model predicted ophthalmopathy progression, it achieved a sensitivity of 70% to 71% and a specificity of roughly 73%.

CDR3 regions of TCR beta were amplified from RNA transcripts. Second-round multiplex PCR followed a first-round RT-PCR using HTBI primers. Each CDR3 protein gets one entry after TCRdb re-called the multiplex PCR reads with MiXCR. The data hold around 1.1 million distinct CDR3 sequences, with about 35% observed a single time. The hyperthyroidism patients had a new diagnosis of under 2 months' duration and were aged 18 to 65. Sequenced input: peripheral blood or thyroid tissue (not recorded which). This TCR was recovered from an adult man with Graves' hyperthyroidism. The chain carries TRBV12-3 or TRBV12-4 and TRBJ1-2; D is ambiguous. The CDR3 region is CASSLGQARRYGYTF. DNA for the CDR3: TGTGCCAGCAGTTTAGGGCAGGCCCGGAGATATGGCTACACCTTC.